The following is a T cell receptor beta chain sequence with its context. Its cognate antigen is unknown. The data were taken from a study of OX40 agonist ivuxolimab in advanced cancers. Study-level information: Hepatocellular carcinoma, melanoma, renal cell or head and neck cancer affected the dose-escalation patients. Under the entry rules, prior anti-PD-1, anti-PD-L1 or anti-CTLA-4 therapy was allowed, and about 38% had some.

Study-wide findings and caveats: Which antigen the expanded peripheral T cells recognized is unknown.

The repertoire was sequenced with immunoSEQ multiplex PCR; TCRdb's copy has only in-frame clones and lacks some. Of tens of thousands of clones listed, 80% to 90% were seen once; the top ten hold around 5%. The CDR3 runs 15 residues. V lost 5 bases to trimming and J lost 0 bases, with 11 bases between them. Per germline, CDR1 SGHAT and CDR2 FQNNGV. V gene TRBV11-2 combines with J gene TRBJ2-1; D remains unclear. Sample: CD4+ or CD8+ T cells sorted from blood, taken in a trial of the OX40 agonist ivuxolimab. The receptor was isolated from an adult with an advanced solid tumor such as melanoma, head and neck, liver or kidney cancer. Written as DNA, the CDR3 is TGTGCCAGCAGCCTCGACCGCGACTCCTACAATGAGCAGTTCTTC. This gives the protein CASSLDRDSYNEQFF.